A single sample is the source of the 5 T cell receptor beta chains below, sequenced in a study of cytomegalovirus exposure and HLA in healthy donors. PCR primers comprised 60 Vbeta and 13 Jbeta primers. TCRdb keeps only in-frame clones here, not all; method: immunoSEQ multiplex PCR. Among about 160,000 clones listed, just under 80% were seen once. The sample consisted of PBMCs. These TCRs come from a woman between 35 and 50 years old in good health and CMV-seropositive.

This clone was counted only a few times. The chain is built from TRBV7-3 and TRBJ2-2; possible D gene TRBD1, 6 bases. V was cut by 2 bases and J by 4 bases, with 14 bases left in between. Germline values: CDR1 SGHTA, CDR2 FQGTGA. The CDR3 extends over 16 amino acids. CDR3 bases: TGTGCCAGCAGCTTACGGCCCCGAGGGGGCACCGGGGAGCTGTTTTTT. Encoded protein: CASSLRPRGGTGELFF.

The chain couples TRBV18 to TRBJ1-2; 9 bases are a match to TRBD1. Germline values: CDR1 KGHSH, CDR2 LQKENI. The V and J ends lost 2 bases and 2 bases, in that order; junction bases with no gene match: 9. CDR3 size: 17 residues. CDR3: CASSPATGGSGNYGYTF. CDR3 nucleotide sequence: TGTGCCAGCTCACCAGCGACAGGGGGATCTGGCAACTATGGCTACACCTTC.

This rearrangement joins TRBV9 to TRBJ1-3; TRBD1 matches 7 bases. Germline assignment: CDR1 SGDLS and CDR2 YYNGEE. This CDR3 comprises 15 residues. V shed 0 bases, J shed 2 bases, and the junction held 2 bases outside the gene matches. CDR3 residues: CASSVGQGAGNTIYF. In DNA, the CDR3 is TGTGCCAGCAGCGTAGGTCAGGGGGCTGGAAACACCATATATTTT.

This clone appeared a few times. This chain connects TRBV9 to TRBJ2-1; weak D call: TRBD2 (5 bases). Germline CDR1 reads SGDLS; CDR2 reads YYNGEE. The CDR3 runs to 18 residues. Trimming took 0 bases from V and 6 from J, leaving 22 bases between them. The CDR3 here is CASSVGELRAMLGNEQFF. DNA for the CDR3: TGTGCCAGCAGCGTAGGAGAGCTGAGGGCCATGTTAGGCAATGAGCAGTTCTTC.

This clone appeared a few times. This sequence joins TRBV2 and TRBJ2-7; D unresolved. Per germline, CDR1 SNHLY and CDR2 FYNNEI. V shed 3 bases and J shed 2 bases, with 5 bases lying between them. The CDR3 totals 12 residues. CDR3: CASSESTYEQYF. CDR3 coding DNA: TGTGCCAGCAGTGAGAGTACCTACGAGCAGTACTTC.